These 9 T cell receptor beta chains share one sample of origin, sequenced in a study of Ad26.COV2.S vaccination and SARS-CoV-2 variants (dated by TCRdb to the early 2020s). Interpreted using the paper, the time point label stands for: individuals recovered from natural SARS-CoV-2 infection. Library prep was done by the immunoSEQ multiplex PCR assay. Sourced from immuneACCESS, this table was stored by TCRdb with only in-frame sequences that have V and J called. A share of the clones is absent; for the studies checked, an unresolved V gene accounts for under half, and the remainder has no known explanation. This sample lists roughly 380,000 clones; about 91% were detected once. Of the sample, under 5% is held by the ten largest clones. The sample consisted of peripheral blood, taken after recovery from COVID-19. All receptors derive from a human donor who had recovered from COVID-19.

The chain links TRBV6-5 to TRBJ1-2; possible D gene TRBD1, 6 bases. Trimming cost V 0 bases and J 7 bases, with 15 bases left between them. Germline V gene sequence: CDR1 MNHEY, CDR2 SVGAGI. This CDR3 has 15 amino acids. The CDR3 region is CASSYSLQGNAGYTF. The CDR3 DNA reads as TGTGCCAGCAGTTACTCCCTTCAGGGGAATGCTGGCTACACCTTC.

The J gene is TRBJ2-1, the V gene TRBV19; TRBD1 might be the D (6 bases). This CDR3 contains 15 residues. From germline, CDR1 is LNHDA and CDR2 SQIVND (reference sequence). V dropped 2 bases and J dropped 3 bases, with 11 bases sitting between them. Here the CDR3 DNA reads TGTGCCAGTAGTATATCGGGGACATACTACAATGAGCAGTTCTTC. Translated, it gives CASSISGTYYNEQFF.

The chain joins TRBV7-9 to TRBJ2-7; possibly TRBD1 for D (5 bases). The CDR3 consists of 14 residues. Per the germline V gene, CDR1 is SEHNR and CDR2 is FQNEAQ (reference sequence). V was cut by 6 bases and J by 0 bases, with 12 bases left in between. The CDR3 DNA sequence: TGTGCCAGCAGTCAAAGACAGAGCTCCTACGAGCAGTACTTC. This translates into CASSQRQSSYEQYF. The variable domain in full, with the rest retrieved from reference TRBV7-9 and TRBJ2-7, is DTGVSQNPRHKITKRGQNVTFRCDPISEHNRLYWYRQTLGQGPEFLTYFQNEAQLEKSRLLSDRFSAERPKGSFSTLEIQRTEQGDSAMYLCASSQRQSSYEQYFGPGTRLTVT.

This clone was counted a single time. This chain links TRBV18 with TRBJ2-1; a possible D gene is TRBD2 (5 bases). V gave up 3 bases and J gave up 4 bases, with 13 bases separating them. In germline, CDR1 is KGHSH, CDR2 LQKENI. The length of the CDR3 is 15 residues. CDR3 sequence reads: CASSPSGSPYNEQFF. Here the CDR3 DNA reads TGTGCCAGCTCACCCTCGGGGAGCCCTTACAATGAGCAGTTCTTC.

The J gene is TRBJ2-5, the V gene TRBV2, with D tentatively TRBD1 (6 bases). Trimming took off 1 base at V and 2 bases at J, with 8 bases between the two ends. Germline-derived CDR1 and CDR2 are SNHLY and FYNNEI. This CDR3 spans 14 amino acids. The CDR3 loop reads CASSEEDRQETQYF. The CDR3 coding sequence is TGTGCCAGCAGTGAAGAGGACAGACAAGAGACCCAGTACTTC. The full variable domain, its missing parts supplied by reference TRBV2 and TRBJ2-5, is EPEVTQTPSHQVTQMGQEVILRCVPISNHLYFYWYRQILGQKVEFLVSFYNNEISEKSEIFDDQFSVERPDGSNFTLKIRSTKLEDSAMYFCASSEEDRQETQYFGPGTRLLVL.

The rearrangement links TRBV6-5 to TRBJ2-7; 7 bases align to TRBD1. V shed 5 bases, J shed 0 bases, and the junction held 7 bases outside the gene matches. The CDR3 is 15 amino acids. From germline, CDR1 is MNHEY and CDR2 SVGAGI. The CDR3 DNA reads TGTGCCAGCAGTCCCATAGGACAGGACTCCTACGAGCAGTACTTC. Its translation: CASSPIGQDSYEQYF.

A single count supports this clone. This sequence joins TRBV7-9 and TRBJ1-4, with D uncertain. Trimming pared 2 bases from V and 8 bases from J, leaving 18 bases between. Germline V gene data show CDR1 as SEHNR and CDR2 as FQNEAQ (reference sequence). This CDR3 contains 16 residues. This CDR3 is CASSLNWGTAGEKLFF. CDR3 bases: TGTGCCAGCAGCTTAAATTGGGGAACAGCGGGCGAAAAACTGTTTTTT.

The chain couples TRBV12-5 to TRBJ1-5; D uncertain. Trimming pared 6 bases from V and 8 bases from J, leaving 11 bases between. Per the germline V gene, CDR1 is LGHNT and CDR2 is FRNRAP. The CDR3 covers 12 residues. CDR3 bases: TGTGCTAGTGGCTCCGGAGAGGAGCCCCAGCATTTT. The encoded protein is CASGSGEEPQHF.

The gene calls are TRBV10-2 and TRBJ2-7; possible D gene TRBD2, 5 bases. The CDR3 loop spans 14 amino acids. CDR1 and CDR2 from the germline V gene are WSHSY and SAAADI. V shed 6 bases and J shed 3 bases, with 15 bases lying between them. CDR3 sequence reads: CASSVTRVVYEQYF. CDR3 DNA sequence: TGCGCCAGCAGCGTAACTAGGGTGGTCTACGAGCAGTACTTC.